The clone carrying this TCR beta chain has only one observation. This sample is part of a study of blood T cell repertoires in COVID-19. Study-wide background: From the United States, Italy and Spain came samples of acute and convalescent COVID-19. Nucleic acid was either cDNA or gDNA, and it came from T cells, B-cell-depleted T cells, or PBMCs.

V was clipped by 3 bases and J by 7 bases, with 15 bases between them. This CDR3 spans 14 amino acids. CDR1 and CDR2 from the germline V gene are SGHTA and FQGNSA. Original analysis: How many nucleated cells were present was estimated from reference gene primer amplification. Repertoires were generated with immunoSEQ multiplex PCR, while TCRdb's copy carries only in-frame clones and drops some. That table supplies the V and J calls and clone size; D and trimming were determined from the DNA. The table includes tens of thousands of clones, approximately 91% detected once. This chain links TRBV7-2 with TRBJ1-2; D is unclear. Source material: peripheral blood. The receptor was isolated from a woman older than 75 with acute or convalescent COVID-19. The CDR3 loop reads CASSFTYEGIGYTF. The CDR3 DNA reads as TGTGCCAGCAGCTTCACCTACGAGGGTATTGGCTACACCTTC.